These T cell receptor beta chains were read from a single sample in a study of T-cell memory formation after mild COVID-19. TCRdb reprocessed the 5' RACE reads via MiXCR and lists one record per CDR3 protein. The data show some 330,000 distinct CDR3 sequences, over 20% seen once. The sequenced sample consisted of PBMCs or a T cell subset sorted from them (not recorded which). The origin of the receptors is an adult woman who had mild COVID-19 (a few samples of this study predate the infection). Cell type and time point are not known. The CDR3 runs from the conserved cysteine through the conserved F or W. D genes are given only for firm matches. Clone size appears in some rows only: once, few, many, or a class for an expanded clone.

cdr3_aa,cdr3_nt,d_call,v_call,j_call,clone_size
CASSLGQGRANEKLFF,TGTGCCAGCAGCTTGGGACAGGGGAGGGCTAATGAAAAACTGTTTTTT,TRBD1,TRBV5-4,TRBJ1-4,-
CASSFGLRGTGELFF,TGCGCCAGCAGCTTTGGCCTTCGGGGCACCGGGGAGCTGTTTTTT,-,TRBV5-1,TRBJ2-2,-
CASSPNRGTGQETQYF,TGTGCCAGTAGTCCGAACAGGGGAACGGGGCAAGAGACCCAGTACTTC,TRBD1,TRBV19,TRBJ2-5,few
CASSSGTSGGAGATQYF,TGCGCCAGTTCCTCCGGGACTAGCGGGGGAGCCGGGGCTACGCAGTATTTT,TRBD2,TRBV5-1,TRBJ2-3,-
CASSLRAGMAGELFF,TGTGCCAGCAGCTTACGCGCAGGGATGGCGGGGGAGCTGTTTTTT,-,TRBV7-7,TRBJ2-2,-
CSVWGYSGNTIYF,TGCAGCGTTTGGGGTTACTCTGGAAACACCATATATTTT,-,TRBV29-1,TRBJ1-3,-
CASGSGTGSYEQYF,TGCGCCAGCGGATCCGGGACAGGGTCCTACGAGCAGTACTTC,TRBD1,TRBV4-1,TRBJ2-7,-
CASSFLSAGVHETQYF,TGTGCCAGCAGTTTTTTATCGGCGGGAGTCCACGAGACCCAGTACTTC,TRBD2,TRBV12-3/TRBV12-4,TRBJ2-5,-
CASSYGFRYEQYF,TGTGCCAGTAGTTATGGGTTCCGCTACGAGCAGTACTTC,-,TRBV19,TRBJ2-7,-
CASSYSRESSTDTQYF,TGTGCCAGCAGTTACTCGAGGGAGTCTAGCACAGATACGCAGTATTTT,-,TRBV6-6,TRBJ2-3,-
CASSSPGGGHEQFF,TGTGCCAGCAGTTCCCCTGGAGGGGGGCATGAGCAGTTCTTC,-,TRBV6-5,TRBJ2-1,-
CASSLTSGGAYNEQFF,TGCGCCAGCAGCTTAACTAGCGGGGGGGCGTACAATGAGCAGTTCTTC,TRBD2,TRBV5-1,TRBJ2-1,-
CASSRTGGLAGVNTQYF,TGTGCCAGCAGTCGCACGGGGGGACTAGCGGGAGTAAATACGCAGTATTTT,TRBD2,TRBV12-3/TRBV12-4,TRBJ2-3,-
CASSLVPNSGANVLTF,TGTGCCAGCAGCTTAGTCCCTAACTCTGGGGCCAACGTCCTGACTTTC,-,TRBV11-1,TRBJ2-6,-
CATSRLPWGNSPLHF,TGTGCCACCAGCAGACTCCCATGGGGTAATTCACCCCTCCACTTT,-,TRBV15,TRBJ1-6,-
CSVEGLPGSQETQYF,TGCAGCGTTGAAGGGCTCCCGGGGTCCCAAGAGACCCAGTACTTC,-,TRBV29-1,TRBJ2-5,-
CASSPRTGASYEQYF,TGCGCCAGCAGCCCGCGAACAGGGGCCTCCTACGAGCAGTACTTC,TRBD1,TRBV5-1,TRBJ2-7,-
CASSTRQGGTDTQYF,TGTGCCAGCAGCACTCGACAGGGAGGGACAGATACGCAGTATTTT,-,TRBV7-9,TRBJ2-3,-
CASSGAGAETQYF,TGTGCCAGCAGTGGGGCGGGGGCGGAGACCCAGTACTTC,-,TRBV2,TRBJ2-5,-
CASSYPIRLAGGSSYNEQFF,TGTGCCAGCAGCTATCCCATTCGACTAGCGGGAGGGAGCTCCTACAATGAGCAGTTCTTC,TRBD2,TRBV9,TRBJ2-1,-
CASSQERQGTSGANVLTF,TGCGCCAGCAGCCAAGAGAGACAGGGGACCTCTGGGGCCAACGTCCTGACTTTC,TRBD1,TRBV4-3,TRBJ2-6,-
CASSPSVGGLPYNEQFF,TGTGCCAGCAGCCCCTCCGTTGGGGGGCTCCCCTACAATGAGCAGTTCTTC,-,TRBV3-1,TRBJ2-1,few
CATTVTDGLSYEQYF,TGTGCCACTACTGTGACTGACGGTCTCTCCTACGAGCAGTACTTC,-,TRBV15,TRBJ2-7,few
CAISDSAGSALRGYTF,TGTGCCATCAGTGACTCGGCGGGGTCAGCCCTCCGGGGCTACACCTTC,-,TRBV10-3,TRBJ1-2,-
CASSVYGGSPEQFF,TGTGCCAGCAGCGTTTATGGTGGGAGCCCGGAGCAGTTCTTC,-,TRBV9,TRBJ2-1,few
CASKGSSSFAQQFF,TGTGCCAGCAAGGGCAGTTCATCCTTCGCCCAGCAGTTCTTC,-,TRBV27,TRBJ2-1,few
CASSLRQGADEAFF,TGTGCCAGCTCACTTAGGCAGGGGGCTGATGAAGCTTTCTTT,TRBD1,TRBV18,TRBJ1-1,few
CASSGGISRDREQFF,TGCGCCAGCAGCGGGGGGATTTCGCGGGACAGAGAGCAGTTCTTC,-,TRBV5-1,TRBJ2-1,few
CASPLGEPKNIQYF,TGCGCCAGTCCTTTAGGGGAGCCCAAAAACATTCAGTACTTC,-,TRBV23-1,TRBJ2-4,few
CSAPRQGLSYNEQFF,TGCAGTGCTCCCCGACAGGGGCTATCCTACAATGAGCAGTTCTTC,TRBD1,TRBV20-1,TRBJ2-1,many
CASSYGGAIGELFF,TGCGCCAGCAGCTACGGGGGGGCAATCGGGGAGCTGTTTTTT,TRBD2,TRBV4-1,TRBJ2-2,many
CSARDGQGSSYEQYF,TGCAGTGCTAGAGACGGACAGGGTAGCTCCTACGAGCAGTACTTC,TRBD1,TRBV20-1,TRBJ2-7,few
CASSLGGSGEQFF,TGTGCCAGCAGTTTAGGGGGGAGCGGTGAGCAGTTCTTC,-,TRBV12-3/TRBV12-4,TRBJ2-1,-
CASSPGGRAINEQFF,TGTGCCAGCTCACCCGGCGGGAGGGCCATCAATGAGCAGTTCTTC,TRBD2,TRBV18,TRBJ2-1,-
CASSEGLPNEQFF,TGTGCCAGCAGTGAAGGACTGCCCAATGAGCAGTTCTTC,-,TRBV6-4,TRBJ2-1,-
CASSLGQSSSYEQYF,TGCGCCAGCAGCTTGGGGCAGAGCAGCTCCTACGAGCAGTACTTC,-,TRBV5-1,TRBJ2-7,-
CASSYGLAGSYEQYF,TGTGCCAGCAGTTACGGACTAGCGGGGAGTTACGAGCAGTACTTC,TRBD2,TRBV27,TRBJ2-7,few
CASSNSGGPTNEQFF,TGTGCCAGCAGCAATAGCGGGGGCCCAACCAATGAGCAGTTCTTC,TRBD2,TRBV7-3,TRBJ2-1,-
CSVMGLARGTGELFF,TGCAGCGTCATGGGACTAGCGAGGGGGACCGGGGAGCTGTTTTTT,TRBD2,TRBV29-1,TRBJ2-2,-
CASRTAPGFQYF,TGTGCCAGCAGGACGGCCCCAGGGTTCCAGTACTTC,-,TRBV12-3/TRBV12-4,TRBJ2-5,many